These 32 T cell receptor beta chains share one sample of origin, sequenced in a study of blood T cell repertoires in COVID-19 (dated by TCRdb to the early 2020s). Library construction relied on the immunoSEQ multiplex PCR assay. What TCRdb holds here is the immuneACCESS table cut down to in-frame rearrangements. Part of the clones is not present; checked against another copy, under half of the missing clones reflect an unresolved V gene, and the others are unexplained. Recorded for this sample are some 220,000 clones; approximately 85% of them occurred a single time. Of the sample, roughly 4.6% falls within the top ten clones. The specimen sequenced was peripheral blood. The receptor source for this set is a middle-aged man with COVID-19, enrolled during active disease.

The rearrangement links TRBV30 to TRBJ1-2; the D gene is possibly TRBD1 (5 bases). The germline CDR1 and CDR2 sequences are GTSNPN and SVGIG (reference sequence). Deletions cut 2 bases from V and 8 bases from J, with 12 bases between. The CDR3 contains 12 residues. CDR3 nucleotide sequence: TGTGCCTGGAGTAACTATTGGGGCGGCTACACCTTC. Its protein product is CAWSNYWGGYTF.

The chain is built from TRBV24-1 and TRBJ2-7; 8 nucleotides agree with TRBD2. From germline, CDR1 is KGHDR and CDR2 SFDVKD. This CDR3 has 15 amino acids. V was clipped by 7 bases and J by 2 bases; unmatched bases: 9. This CDR3 reads CATSPGGGLAYEQYF. CDR3 bases: TGTGCCACCAGCCCCGGGGGGGGGTTGGCCTACGAGCAGTACTTC.

The V and J genes are TRBV19 and TRBJ2-2, with 8 bases aligning to TRBD1. This CDR3 has 15 residues. After removal of 7 bases from V and 5 bases from J, the junction contained 9 bases not matched to a gene. Germline V gene lookup returns CDR1 LNHDA and CDR2 SQIVND (reference sequence). The CDR3 bases are TGTGCCAGTACCTCCACCACAGGGGGGACCGGGGAGCTGTTTTTT. Its protein product is CASTSTTGGTGELFF.

The chain couples TRBV11-2 to TRBJ2-2, with D tentatively TRBD1 (5 bases). The V end lost 6 bases, the J end lost 9 bases, and 20 bases lay between the germline ends. The CDR3 contains 15 residues. CDR1 and CDR2 from the germline V gene are SGHAT and FQNNGV. The CDR3 DNA sequence: TGTGCCAGCAGAAACCCAGGCAGGGCCCGCCGGGAGCTGTTTTTT. Its translation is CASRNPGRARRELFF.

The count of this clone is one. The V call is TRBV21-1, the J call TRBJ2-7; TRBD2 was called by the table and not checked on the DNA. TRBV21-1 is given as a pseudogene. The CDR3 sequence is 15 residues long. CDR3 coding DNA: TGTGCCAGCAGCAAAGACAGGACTACGTCCTACGAGCAGTACTTC. Residues: CASSKDRTTSYEQYF.

J is TRBJ1-1 and V is TRBV18; D ambiguous. CDR1 and CDR2 (germline): KGHSH, LQKENI. V lost 3 bases and J lost 2, with 10 bases in between. This CDR3 is built from 14 residues. The CDR3 region is CASSPPITNTEAFF. DNA of the CDR3: TGTGCCAGCTCACCCCCGATCACAAACACTGAAGCTTTCTTT.

This clone turned up a few times. The V call is TRBV5-4, the J call TRBJ2-3, with TRBD1 identical over 7 bases. Looked up from germline, CDR1 is SGHNT and CDR2 is YYREEE (reference sequence). The junction had 8 bases not matched to a gene; V was cut back by 4 bases and J by 3 bases. The CDR3 has 15 residues. Written as DNA, the CDR3 is TGTGCCAGCAGCAGACCGACAGGGACAACAGATACGCAGTATTTT. Encoded protein: CASSRPTGTTDTQYF.

This chain links TRBV4-3 with TRBJ2-2; no clear D gene. This CDR3 region has 17 residues. Germline CDR1 is LGHNA and CDR2 is YSLEER. V gave up 0 bases and J gave up 8 bases, with 19 bases separating them. In DNA form, the CDR3 reads TGCGCCAGCAGCCAAGACGGAGAGGTGGAAGGAGTAGGGGAGCTGTTTTTT. The encoded protein is CASSQDGEVEGVGELFF.

The chain employs TRBV5-1 and TRBJ1-2, with TRBD1 matching 7 bases. The CDR3 runs 15 residues. J was trimmed by 1 base and V by 4 bases; bases with no gene match: 7. Germline V gene lookup returns CDR1 SGHRS and CDR2 YFSETQ. The CDR3 bases are TGCGCCAGCAGCCCTCCGGGACAGAGTAACTATGGCTACACCTTC. The encoded protein is CASSPPGQSNYGYTF.

The V gene is TRBV6-6, the J gene TRBJ1-1, with D tentatively TRBD1 (5 bases). This CDR3 region has 13 residues. Germline lookup yields CDR1 MNHNY and CDR2 SVGAGI (reference sequence). Deletions cut 5 bases from V and 8 bases from J, with 15 bases between. CDR3 coding DNA: TGTGCCAGCAGTCGTTTGGGGGGACGGGAAGCTTTCTTT. Protein sequence: CASSRLGGREAFF.

This rearrangement joins TRBV6-5 to TRBJ1-2; the match to TRBD1 covers 7 bases. With V trimmed by 7 bases and J by 7 bases, 6 bases remained unmatched. This CDR3 region has 12 residues. The germline V gene has CDR1 MNHEY and CDR2 SVGAGI. In DNA form, the CDR3 reads TGTGCCAGCACCAGACAGGGATCTGGCTACACCTTC. It encodes CASTRQGSGYTF.

This rearrangement joins TRBV25-1 to TRBJ2-7; 8 bases agree with TRBD2. With V trimmed by 2 bases and J by 4 bases, 7 bases remained unmatched. The CDR3 is 15 residues long. CDR1 and CDR2 (germline): MGHDK, SYGVNS. The CDR3 spells CASSEGGVAGYEQYF. CDR3 DNA: TGTGCCAGCAGTGAAGGTGGGGTAGCGGGGTACGAGCAGTACTTC.

The V call is TRBV5-1, the J call TRBJ2-2; no clear D. The germline CDR1 and CDR2 sequences are SGHRS and YFSETQ. The V and J ends lost 1 base and 8 bases respectively, with 6 bases between them. The CDR3 has 12 amino acids. CDR3: CASSLQMGELFF. In DNA form, the CDR3 reads TGCGCCAGCAGCTTGCAGATGGGGGAGCTGTTTTTT. Using reference TRBV5-1 and TRBJ2-2 for the parts outside the CDR3, the full variable domain is KAGVTQTPRYLIKTRGQQVTLSCSPISGHRSVSWYQQTPGQGLQFLFEYFSETQRNKGNFPGRFSGRQFSNSRSEMNVSTLELGDSALYLCASSLQMGELFFGEGSRLTVL.

The CDR3 sequence: CASGGGIGYTF. The CDR3, as DNA: TGTGCCAGCGGGGGGGGAATTGGCTACACCTTC. The gene calls are TRBV2 and TRBJ1-2, with D perhaps TRBD1 (5 bases). Germline CDR1 SNHLY, CDR2 FYNNEI. The CDR3 runs to 11 residues. V was trimmed by 8 bases and J by 7 bases, leaving 11 bases between them.

This clone was seen more than once but under ten times. The chain is built from TRBV6-1 and TRBJ1-6; 8 positions match TRBD1. The CDR3 runs to 16 residues. V was clipped by 2 bases and J by 7 bases; unmatched bases: 7. CDR1 and CDR2 (germline): MNHNS, SASEGT. CDR3 loop: CASSEQGAEVNSPLHF. DNA of the CDR3: TGTGCCAGCAGTGAACAGGGGGCTGAGGTCAATTCACCCCTCCACTTT.

This clone has a single count. DNA for the CDR3: TGTGCCAGCGGAGGGTACCAAGAGACCCAGTACTTC. Its translation: CASGGYQETQYF. The rearrangement uses TRBV6-5 and TRBJ2-5, with a tentative D call TRBD2 (6 bases). CDR1 MNHEY and CDR2 SVGAGI come from the germline V gene. The CDR3 is 12 residues long. Trimming cost V 8 bases and J 0 bases, with 7 bases left between them.

The CDR3 DNA sequence: TGTGCCACCAGTGATTCAGGTCGTGGGGGCTACACCTTC. Translated, it gives CATSDSGRGGYTF. The rearrangement uses TRBV24-1 and TRBJ1-2; no definite D call. Germline V lookup: CDR1 KGHDR, CDR2 SFDVKD. This CDR3 region has 13 residues. The ends were cut back, 2 bases at V and 8 bases at J, with 11 bases in the middle.

The V gene is TRBV5-1, the J gene TRBJ1-4; 7 bases map to TRBD1. Trimming at V came to 4 bases and at J to 12 bases, leaving 9 bases not matched to a gene. Per germline, CDR1 SGHRS and CDR2 YFSETQ. The CDR3 runs 13 residues. The CDR3, as DNA: TGCGCCAGCAGCCCAAGGCCTCAGGGGGAACTGTTTTTT. This encodes CASSPRPQGELFF. Based on the CDR3 plus reference TRBV5-1 and TRBJ1-4, the full variable domain is KAGVTQTPRYLIKTRGQQVTLSCSPISGHRSVSWYQQTPGQGLQFLFEYFSETQRNKGNFPGRFSGRQFSNSRSEMNVSTLELGDSALYLCASSPRPQGELFFGSGTQLSVL.

This clone has a single count. V usage is TRBV15 and J usage is TRBJ1-5; TRBD1 matches 7 bases. Germline CDR1 is LNHNV and CDR2 is YYDKDF (reference sequence). The CDR3 has 17 residues. J gave up 0 bases and V 4 bases, and 9 bases lay outside the gene matches. The CDR3 DNA follows: TGTGCCACCAGCACCCCGGGACAGACTTATAGCAATCAGCCCCAGCATTTT. Protein: CATSTPGQTYSNQPQHF.

The chain joins TRBV2 to TRBJ1-2, with D unresolved. Germline V gene data show CDR1 as SNHLY and CDR2 as FYNNEI. This CDR3 comprises 14 residues. Trimming removed 7 bases at V and 3 bases at J, with 15 bases between. The CDR3 bases are TGTGCCAGCATAAGTCCCCAACTAGACTATGGCTACACCTTC. It specifies CASISPQLDYGYTF. Variable domain in full (rest from reference TRBV2 and TRBJ1-2): EPEVTQTPSHQVTQMGQEVILRCVPISNHLYFYWYRQILGQKVEFLVSFYNNEISEKSEIFDDQFSVERPDGSNFTLKIRSTKLEDSAMYFCASISPQLDYGYTFGSGTRLTVV.

The chain joins TRBV28 to TRBJ1-6, with D possibly TRBD1 on 5 matching bases. Germline V gene lookup returns CDR1 MDHEN and CDR2 SYDVKM. The V end was cut by 5 bases, the J end by 7 bases, with 12 bases between. This CDR3 has 14 amino acids. Written as DNA, the CDR3 is TGTGCCAGCAGTACCGGGGGACTCAATTCACCCCTCCACTTT. Protein sequence: CASSTGGLNSPLHF.

This rearrangement joins TRBV10-2 to TRBJ2-5; 10 nucleotides match TRBD2. CDR1 is WSHSY, CDR2 SAAADI, per germline. There are 17 residues in the CDR3. After removal of 2 bases from V and 3 bases from J, the junction contained 9 bases not matched to a gene. The DNA for the CDR3 is TGCGCCAGCAGTGAGCGGGACCGACTAGCGGGTAAAGAGACCCAGTACTTC. Translated: CASSERDRLAGKETQYF.

This sequence joins TRBV7-6 and TRBJ2-1; D unclear. Germline-derived CDR1 and CDR2 are SGHVS and FNYEAQ. This CDR3 contains 14 residues. Trimming removed 3 bases at V and 3 bases at J, with 9 bases between. The CDR3 reads CASSLASSYNEQFF. DNA for the CDR3: TGTGCCAGCAGCTTGGCCTCCAGCTACAATGAGCAGTTCTTC.

This clone occurred a few times. The chain is built from TRBV11-1 and TRBJ2-5; 7 bases map to TRBD1. After removal of 0 bases from V and 3 bases from J, the junction contained 4 bases not matched to a gene. Germline CDR1 is SGHAT and CDR2 is FQDESV (reference sequence). The CDR3 is made up of 15 amino acids. The CDR3 is CASSLAGDREETQYF. In nucleotides, the CDR3 is TGTGCCAGCAGCTTAGCCGGGGACAGAGAAGAGACCCAGTACTTC.

The chain uses TRBV19 and TRBJ1-1; D possibly corresponds to TRBD1 (6 bases). The germline gives CDR1 LNHDA, CDR2 SQIVND (reference sequence). The CDR3 runs 15 residues. Trimming stripped 5 bases from V and 1 base from J, with 14 bases between. The CDR3: CASSSYREWNTEAFF. The CDR3 coding sequence is TGTGCCAGTAGTTCTTACAGGGAATGGAACACTGAAGCTTTCTTT.

J is TRBJ2-3 and V is TRBV27, with a tentative D call TRBD1 (6 bases). The CDR3 is 16 amino acids. Per the germline V gene, CDR1 is MNHEY and CDR2 is SMNVEV (reference sequence). Trimming shortened V by 4 bases and J by 0 bases, and 14 bases separated the two germline ends. In DNA, the CDR3 is TGTGCCAGCAGTTCCGGCTGGGGGCAGAGCACAGATACGCAGTATTTT. Translated, it gives CASSSGWGQSTDTQYF.

The chain employs TRBV5-6 and TRBJ1-5; no firm D call. Germline lookup yields CDR1 SGHDT and CDR2 YYEEEE. Deletions cut 1 base from V and 5 bases from J, with 10 bases between. The CDR3 consists of 14 residues. CDR3 in DNA: TGTGCCAGCAGCTTGATACGGGGAGATCAGCCCCAGCATTTT. As protein: CASSLIRGDQPQHF. The variable domain in full, with the rest retrieved from reference TRBV5-6 and TRBJ1-5, is DAGVTQSPTHLIKTRGQQVTLRCSPKSGHDTVSWYQQALGQGPQFIFQYYEEEERQRGNFPDRFSGHQFPNYSSELNVNALLLGDSALYLCASSLIRGDQPQHFGDGTRLSIL.

The table lists this clone with a count of one. The V gene is TRBV28, the J gene TRBJ2-1, with D tentatively TRBD1 (6 bases). CDR1 is MDHEN, CDR2 SYDVKM, per germline. The length of the CDR3 is 15 residues. V was pared by 3 bases and J by 15 bases, with 24 bases between. CDR3 in amino acids: CASSFQGSGFPQPFF. In DNA, the CDR3 is TGTGCCAGCAGTTTTCAGGGGTCAGGATTCCCACAACCGTTCTTC. The variable domain in full, with the rest retrieved from reference TRBV28 and TRBJ2-1, is DVKVTQSSRYLVKRTGEKVFLECVQDMDHENMFWYRQDPGLGLRLIYFSYDVKMKEKGDIPEGYSVSREKKERFSLILESASTNQTSMYLCASSFQGSGFPQPFFGPGTRLTVL.

The rearrangement joins TRBV4-3 to TRBJ2-3; the D is unclear. Looked up from germline, CDR1 is LGHNA and CDR2 is YSLEER. Trimming pared 2 bases from V and 4 bases from J, leaving 7 bases between. The CDR3 extends over 13 amino acids. The CDR3 sequence is CASSQSPADTQYF. In nucleotides, the CDR3 is TGCGCCAGCAGCCAAAGCCCCGCAGATACGCAGTATTTT.

This rearrangement joins TRBV19 to TRBJ2-1, with 13 nucleotides matching TRBD2. The CDR3 consists of 15 residues. Germline trimming cut 1 base from V and 9 bases from J; bases unmatched to any gene: 3. CDR1 is LNHDA and CDR2 is SQIVND in the germline V gene (reference sequence). In DNA, the CDR3 is TGTGCCAGTAGTATAGTCGGGACTAGCGGGGTTGAGCAGTTCTTC. This gives the protein CASSIVGTSGVEQFF.

The chain is built from TRBV10-3 and TRBJ1-1; TRBD1 is a possible D gene (5 bases). The germline V and J ends were trimmed by 4 bases and 3 bases, with 6 bases remaining between them. The CDR3 totals 12 residues. Germline loops: CDR1 ENHRY, CDR2 SYGVKD. The CDR3 spells CAISARDTEAFF. CDR3 bases: TGTGCCATCAGTGCCAGGGACACTGAAGCTTTCTTT.

V is TRBV7-9 and J is TRBJ1-5, with 8 nucleotides matching TRBD1. V lost 0 bases to trimming and J lost 11 bases; unmatched junction nucleotides: 9. This CDR3 has 15 residues. CDR1 and CDR2 from the germline V gene are SEHNR and FQNEAQ (reference sequence). The CDR3 here is CASSLAGQGAEAQHF. DNA of the CDR3: TGTGCCAGCAGCTTAGCGGGCCAGGGGGCCGAGGCCCAGCATTTT.